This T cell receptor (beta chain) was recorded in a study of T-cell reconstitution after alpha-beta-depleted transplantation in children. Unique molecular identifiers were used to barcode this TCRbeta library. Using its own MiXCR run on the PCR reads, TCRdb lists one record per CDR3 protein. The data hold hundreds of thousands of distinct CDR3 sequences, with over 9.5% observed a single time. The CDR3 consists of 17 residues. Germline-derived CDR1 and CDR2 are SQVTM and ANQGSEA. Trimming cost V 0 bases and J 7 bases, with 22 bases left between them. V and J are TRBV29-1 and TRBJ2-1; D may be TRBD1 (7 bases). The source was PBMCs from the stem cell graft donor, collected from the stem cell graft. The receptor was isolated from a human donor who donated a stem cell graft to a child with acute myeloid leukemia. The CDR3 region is CSVEDYGGQGGRNEQFF. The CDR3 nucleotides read TGCAGCGTTGAAGACTACGGGGGCCAGGGGGGACGGAATGAGCAGTTCTTC.